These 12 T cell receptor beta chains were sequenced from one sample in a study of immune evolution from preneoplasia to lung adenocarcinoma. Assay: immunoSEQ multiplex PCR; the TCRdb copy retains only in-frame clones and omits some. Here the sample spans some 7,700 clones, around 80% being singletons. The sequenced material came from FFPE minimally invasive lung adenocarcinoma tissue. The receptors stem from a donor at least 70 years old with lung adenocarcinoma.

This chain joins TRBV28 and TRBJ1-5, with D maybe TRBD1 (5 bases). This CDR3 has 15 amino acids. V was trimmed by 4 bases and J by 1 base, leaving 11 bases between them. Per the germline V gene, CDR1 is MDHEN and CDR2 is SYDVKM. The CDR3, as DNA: TGTGCCAGCAGTTCCCAGGGAAAAAGCAATCAGCCCCAGCATTTT. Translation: CASSSQGKSNQPQHF.

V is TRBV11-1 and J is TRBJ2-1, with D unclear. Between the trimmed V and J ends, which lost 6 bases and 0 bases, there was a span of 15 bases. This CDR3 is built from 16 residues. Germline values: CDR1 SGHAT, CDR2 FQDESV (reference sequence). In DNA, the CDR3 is TGTGCCAGCAGGTCGGATCGGGCCAGCTCCTACAATGAGCAGTTCTTC. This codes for CASRSDRASSYNEQFF.

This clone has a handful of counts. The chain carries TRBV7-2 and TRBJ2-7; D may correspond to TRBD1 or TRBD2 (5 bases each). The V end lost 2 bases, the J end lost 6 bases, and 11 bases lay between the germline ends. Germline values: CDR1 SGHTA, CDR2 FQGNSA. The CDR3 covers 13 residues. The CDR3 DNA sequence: TGTGCCAGCAGCTTATCCTATGGGGGCGAGCAGTACTTC. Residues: CASSLSYGGEQYF.

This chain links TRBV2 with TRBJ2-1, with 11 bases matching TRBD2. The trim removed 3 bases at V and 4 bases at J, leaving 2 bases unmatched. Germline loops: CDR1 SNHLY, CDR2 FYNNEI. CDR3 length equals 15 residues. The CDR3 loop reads CASSDTSGSYNEQFF. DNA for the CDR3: TGTGCCAGCAGTGACACTAGCGGGAGTTACAATGAGCAGTTCTTC.

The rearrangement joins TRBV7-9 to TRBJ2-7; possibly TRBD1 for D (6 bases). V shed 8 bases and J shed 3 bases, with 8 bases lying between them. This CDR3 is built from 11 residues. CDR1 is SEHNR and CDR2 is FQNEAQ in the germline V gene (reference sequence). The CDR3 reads CASGRGYEQYF. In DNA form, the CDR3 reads TGTGCCAGCGGCAGGGGCTACGAGCAGTACTTC.

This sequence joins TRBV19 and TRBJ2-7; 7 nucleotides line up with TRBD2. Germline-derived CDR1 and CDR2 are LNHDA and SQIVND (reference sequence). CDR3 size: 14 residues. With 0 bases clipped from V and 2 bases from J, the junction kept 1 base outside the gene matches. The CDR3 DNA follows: TGTGCCAGTAGTATAGAGGGGGGGACCTACGAGCAGTACTTC. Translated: CASSIEGGTYEQYF. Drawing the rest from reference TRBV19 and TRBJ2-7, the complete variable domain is DGGITQSPKYLFRKEGQNVTLSCEQNLNHDAMYWYRQDPGQGLRLIYYSQIVNDFQKGDIAEGYSVSREKKESFPLTVTSAQKNPTAFYLCASSIEGGTYEQYFGPGTRLTVT.

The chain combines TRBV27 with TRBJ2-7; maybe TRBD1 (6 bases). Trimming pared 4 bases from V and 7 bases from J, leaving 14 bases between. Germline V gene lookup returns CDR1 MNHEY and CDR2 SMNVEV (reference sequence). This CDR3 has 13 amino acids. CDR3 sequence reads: CASSSGVQGEQYF. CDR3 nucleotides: TGTGCCAGCAGTTCTGGGGTACAGGGAGAGCAGTACTTC.

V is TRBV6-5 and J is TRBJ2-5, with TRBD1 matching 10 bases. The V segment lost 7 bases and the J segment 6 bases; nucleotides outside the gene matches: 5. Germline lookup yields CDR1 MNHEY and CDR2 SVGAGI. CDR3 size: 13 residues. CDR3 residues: CASKPGQGKTQYF. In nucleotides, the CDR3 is TGTGCCAGCAAACCGGGACAGGGGAAGACCCAGTACTTC.

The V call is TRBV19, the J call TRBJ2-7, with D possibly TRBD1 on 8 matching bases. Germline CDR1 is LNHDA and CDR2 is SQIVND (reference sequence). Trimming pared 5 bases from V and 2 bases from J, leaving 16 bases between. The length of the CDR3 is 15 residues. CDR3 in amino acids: CASSFGQGGAYEQYF. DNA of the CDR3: TGTGCCAGTAGTTTCGGACAGGGAGGGGCCTACGAGCAGTACTTC. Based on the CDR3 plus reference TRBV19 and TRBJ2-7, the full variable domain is DGGITQSPKYLFRKEGQNVTLSCEQNLNHDAMYWYRQDPGQGLRLIYYSQIVNDFQKGDIAEGYSVSREKKESFPLTVTSAQKNPTAFYLCASSFGQGGAYEQYFGPGTRLTVT.

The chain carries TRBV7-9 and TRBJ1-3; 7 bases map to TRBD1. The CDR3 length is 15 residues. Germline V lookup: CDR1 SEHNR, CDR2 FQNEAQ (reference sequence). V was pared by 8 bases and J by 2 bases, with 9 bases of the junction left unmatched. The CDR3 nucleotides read TGTGCCAGCCCTGAGGGGGCGATGACTGGAAACACCATATATTTT. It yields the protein CASPEGAMTGNTIYF. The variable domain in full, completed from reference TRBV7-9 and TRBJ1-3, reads DTGVSQNPRHKITKRGQNVTFRCDPISEHNRLYWYRQTLGQGPEFLTYFQNEAQLEKSRLLSDRFSAERPKGSFSTLEIQRTEQGDSAMYLCASPEGAMTGNTIYFGEGSWLTVV.

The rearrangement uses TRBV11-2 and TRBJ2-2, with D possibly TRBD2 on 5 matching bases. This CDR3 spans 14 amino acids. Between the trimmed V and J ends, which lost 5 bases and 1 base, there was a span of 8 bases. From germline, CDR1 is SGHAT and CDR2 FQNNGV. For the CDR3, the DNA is TGTGCCAGCAGCAAGCGGTTGAACACCGGGGAGCTGTTTTTT. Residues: CASSKRLNTGELFF.

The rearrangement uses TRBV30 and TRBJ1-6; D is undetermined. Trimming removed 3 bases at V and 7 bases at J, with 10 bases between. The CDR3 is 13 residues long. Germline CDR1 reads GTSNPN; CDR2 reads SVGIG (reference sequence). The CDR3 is CAWRNSQNSPLHF. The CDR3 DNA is TGTGCCTGGAGGAACAGTCAGAATTCACCCCTCCACTTT.